This T cell receptor (beta chain) was identified during a study of CD8 T cells in ankylosing spondylitis (dated by TCRdb to about 2017). General notes on the study: The study set out to find disease-linked TCR variants by profiling T cell receptor beta repertoires in ankylosing spondylitis patients and healthy donors. The whole study cohort included about a hundred healthy donors and 25 ankylosing spondylitis patients. Peripheral blood samples were taken, and synovial fluid was additionally collected from ankylosing spondylitis patients. The study at large found these results: Blood from ankylosing spondylitis patients appeared to be characterized by a TCR beta motif made up of several highly homologous amino acid variants. Significant enrichment of the disease-linked clones was reported in matched synovial fluid samples from ankylosing spondylitis patients. A CD8+ phenotype was shown by the disease-linked clones, which were found at relatively low frequencies in peripheral blood. Some motif variants had previously been reported in the synovial fluid and blood of reactive arthritis patients, which suggests shared mechanisms of disease initiation.

A note on this clonotype: The specificity of this receptor is unknown. The input lacks base qualities; no much larger clone sits a single base away.

The instrument was an Illumina MiSeq. Quantitative 5'-RACE with molecular barcodes was the method used to prepare the TCR beta libraries. Under the source paper's analysis protocol: A new computational method based on a probabilistic model of VDJ rearrangement was used to identify disease-linked TCR variants. TCRdb redid the processing of the public reads, applying fastp at Q25 and MiXCR, and retained in-frame beta chains. Duplicate CDR3 protein sequences are folded into a single record with the most common DNA and genes. In this record, the V and J calls reflect TCRdb's handling and not the investigators' own analysis. The sample has about 24,000 distinct CDR3 sequences on record, 17% of them singletons. Around 30% of the sample is taken by the ten largest. Taken from cysteine to phenylalanine, the CDR3 has 16 residues. Only the CDR3 DNA is retained, 48 bases long and in frame from the first base. At the junction V is shortened by 5 bases and J by 5 bases, with 19 bases in between. In the germline V gene (reference sequence), CDR1 corresponds to MNHEY and CDR2 to SMNVEV.

The TCR originated in a male donor with ankylosing spondylitis or in good health (not recorded which). This chain is built from TRBV27 and TRBJ2-1; a tentative D match to TRBD1 spans 5 bases. Sequenced sample: blood. Read as DNA, the sequence is TGTGCCAGCAGTCACGTAATAGCCCAGGGCCACAATGAGCAGTTCTTC. It translates to CASSHVIAQGHNEQFF.